The 12 T cell receptor beta chains reported below all come from one sample, sequenced in a study of blood T cell repertoires in COVID-19. Generated by immunoSEQ multiplex PCR, the TCRdb table keeps only in-frame clones and is missing some. This table holds 360,000 or so clones, 88% found once. Sequenced sample: PBMCs or T cells enriched from blood (not recorded which). These receptors all stem from a woman aged 25 to 39 who had been exposed to COVID-19.

The J gene is TRBJ1-6, the V gene TRBV6-5; unclear D gene. V shed 5 bases and J shed 6 bases, with 11 bases lying between them. Germline loops: CDR1 MNHEY, CDR2 SVGAGI. The CDR3 is 14 amino acids. The DNA of the CDR3 is TGTGCCAGCAGTCTCAGACGGGGTAATTCACCCCTCCACTTT. As protein: CASSLRRGNSPLHF.

This clone occurred once. The gene calls are TRBV29-1 and TRBJ1-5; a possible D gene is TRBD1 (6 bases). This CDR3 is built from 14 residues. Germline V gene lookup returns CDR1 SQVTM and CDR2 ANQGSEA. Trimming cost V 4 bases and J 5 bases, with 15 bases left between them. CDR3 sequence reads: CSVVLGAIDQPQHF. The CDR3 coding sequence is TGCAGCGTTGTACTGGGGGCGATCGATCAGCCCCAGCATTTT.

The chain joins TRBV9 to TRBJ2-7; TRBD2 is a possible D gene (5 bases). This CDR3 has 14 residues. V lost 3 bases and J lost 4, with 14 bases in between. CDR1 and CDR2 (germline): SGDLS, YYNGEE. The CDR3 sequence: CASSAGSFIYEQYF. Written as DNA, the CDR3 is TGTGCCAGCAGCGCGGGGAGTTTCATATACGAGCAGTACTTC.

This chain connects TRBV7-7 to TRBJ2-2, with D perhaps TRBD2 (6 bases). Per the germline V gene, CDR1 is SSHAT and CDR2 is FNYEAQ (reference sequence). The CDR3 runs to 15 residues. V shed 5 bases and J shed 1 base, with 11 bases lying between them. DNA of the CDR3: TGTGCCAGCAGCGAGATGGGACTGAACACCGGGGAGCTGTTTTTT. It codes for CASSEMGLNTGELFF.

The V and J genes are TRBV10-2 and TRBJ2-1; 7 bases match TRBD2. Germline trimming cut 8 bases from V and 2 bases from J; bases unmatched to any gene: 9. The CDR3 extends over 15 amino acids. CDR1 and CDR2 (germline): WSHSY, SAAADI. The CDR3 loop is CASFERREPYNEQFF. CDR3 DNA sequence: TGCGCCAGCTTCGAACGGCGGGAGCCCTACAATGAGCAGTTCTTC.

The chain is built from TRBV24-1 and TRBJ1-4; D might be TRBD1 (5 bases). The CDR3 is 15 amino acids. Germline lookup yields CDR1 KGHDR and CDR2 SFDVKD. V shed 3 bases and J shed 5 bases, with 12 bases lying between them. Written as DNA, the CDR3 is TGTGCCACCAGTGATCCCGACGGACAAAATGAAAAACTGTTTTTT. Translated, it gives CATSDPDGQNEKLFF.

The genes are TRBV7-9 and TRBJ2-3, with D perhaps TRBD2 (6 bases). Germline loops: CDR1 SEHNR, CDR2 FQNEAQ (reference sequence). Trimming shortened V by 3 bases and J by 6 bases, and 19 bases separated the two germline ends. The CDR3 covers 16 residues. CDR3 DNA: TGTGCCAGCAGCTTCTCCGTAGCGGATACGGCCGATACGCAGTATTTT. Encoded protein: CASSFSVADTADTQYF.

The V and J genes are TRBV14 and TRBJ2-3, with D possibly TRBD2 on 5 matching bases. The V and J ends lost 3 bases and 3 bases respectively, with 13 bases between them. This CDR3 has 15 amino acids. Germline V gene lookup returns CDR1 SGHDN and CDR2 FVKESK. The CDR3 coding sequence is TGTGCCAGCAGCCAGCCTAGCTATTGGACAGATACGCAGTATTTT. It codes for CASSQPSYWTDTQYF.

The V call is TRBV25-1, the J call TRBJ2-7; TRBD2 matches 10 bases. The CDR3 loop spans 13 amino acids. From germline, CDR1 is MGHDK and CDR2 SYGVNS. V shed 6 bases and J 5 bases; nucleotides not matched to a gene: 4. This CDR3 is CASRTSGIDEQYF. The CDR3 bases are TGTGCCAGCAGAACTAGCGGGATTGACGAGCAGTACTTC.

The rearrangement joins TRBV19 to TRBJ2-7, with TRBD1 matching 9 bases. V trimming: 5 bases; J trimming: 2 bases; junction bases outside the gene matches: 7. Germline V lookup: CDR1 LNHDA, CDR2 SQIVND (reference sequence). This CDR3 contains 15 residues. CDR3 region: CASSPGGQGTYEQYF. The CDR3 bases are TGTGCCAGTAGTCCAGGGGGACAGGGCACCTACGAGCAGTACTTC.

The rearrangement links TRBV6-1 to TRBJ2-1; TRBD2 agrees at 7 bases. J was trimmed by 9 bases and V by 4 bases; bases with no gene match: 18. There are 17 residues in the CDR3. Germline V gives CDR1 MNHNS, CDR2 SASEGT. For the CDR3, the DNA is TGTGCCAGCAGTGTCTCTGGGAGTGCGGGAGCCCACTTTGAGCAGTTCTTC. Its translation is CASSVSGSAGAHFEQFF.

V and J are TRBV5-1 and TRBJ2-5; TRBD1 aligns across 12 bases. CDR1 and CDR2 (germline): SGHRS, YFSETQ. This CDR3 has 15 residues. V was pared by 4 bases and J by 5 bases, with 6 bases of the junction left unmatched. CDR3 sequence reads: CASSPGTGGGETQYF. CDR3 sequence (DNA): TGCGCCAGCAGCCCCGGGACAGGGGGCGGGGAGACCCAGTACTTC.